The entry that follows covers one TCR beta chain sequence. In this sample, this clone turned up once. Its binding antigen is unknown. Base qualities are not recorded, but no much larger clone differs from it by a single base. This entry belongs to a study of identifying expanded T cells in peripheral blood (dated by TCRdb to the late 2010s). About the full investigation: Technical replicates were generated by sequencing separate aliquots of the same genomic DNA pool, with four replicates compared pairwise. Beyond this particular receptor, the publication reports: The authors expected biological variance in healthy repertoires might increase further over much longer intervals such as months to years. Between technical replicates the binomial model flagged approximately 1.3 differentially abundant clones, whereas over two weeks the binomial model flagged about 16.4 and over roughly 4 weeks approximately 20. Across all healthy-donor time intervals, the beta-binomial model significantly cut both the number of clones called differentially abundant and the false-positive rate. Across all healthy donors, variance in clone template counts between two-week samples was found to increase significantly with total template count.

During the collection period, no immune events, such as infections, were documented for the healthy donors. Healthy-donor blood repertoires served as a training cohort to calibrate time-dependent variance in a beta-binomial model of T-cell clone differential abundance. The training cohort was composed of roughly 10 healthy donors, 3 female and 7 male. The donors were between roughly 25 and 70 years old, with an average age of roughly 40 years. Whole blood, obtained from a commercial supplier, was collected from each healthy donor at three time points spaced roughly 14 days apart. For immunosequencing, genomic DNA was extracted from whole blood that had not been sorted. TCRbeta CDR3 regions were profiled with the immunoSEQ Assay using bias-controlled multiplex PCR amplification of genomic DNA. Regarding the original processing steps: The absolute abundance of each unique TCRbeta CDR3 region was quantified after sequences were collapsed and filtered. Differential abundance was tested with two models: a binomial (Fisher-equivalent) model and a beta-binomial model that adds time-dependent variance fitted from healthy donors. Clones with fewer than 5 combined templates were removed, and differential abundance was called for clones with a Benjamini-Hochberg FDR below 0.01. The form v = (b*log(k)+a)^2 was used to model beta-binomial variance as a function of total template count across the two samples. TCRdb re-hosts the immuneACCESS table, in-frame sequences only. Its copies lack some clones; in the studies checked, an unresolved V gene accounts for under half of them, and the cause for the rest is not known. V and J calls and clone size follow that table, whereas D and trimming were derived from the DNA. The sample profile shows over 65,000 clones; 70% to 90% of them were found once. The ten top clones hold roughly 7.7% of the sample.

CDR1 SGDLS and CDR2 YYNGEE are derived from the germline V gene. The CDR3, from cysteine to phenylalanine, totals 14 residues. Only the CDR3 part of the read is kept: 42 bases, read in frame from the first base. The junction carries 13 bases between V and J, which are trimmed by 4 bases and 5 bases respectively. This TCR was recovered from a person aged 18-70 years in good health. Sequencing input: blood. In this chain, TRBV9 is recombined with TRBJ1-5; D gene: possibly TRBD1, on 5 matching bases. The nucleotides read TGTGCCAGCAGCCCCGGTATAGGGGATCAGCCCCAGCATTTT. It is translated as CASSPGIGDQPQHF.